A single sample is the source of the 17 T cell receptor beta chains below, sequenced in a study of blood T cell repertoires in COVID-19. The assay was immunoSEQ multiplex PCR, and TCRdb's table has in-frame clones only and misses some. The table has around 140,000 clones, roughly 88% seen once. Sequenced material: peripheral blood. The receptors derive from a man aged 65-85 years with active COVID-19.

Only a few counts were recorded for this clone. This same CDR3 is encoded by further DNA sequences in the sample. The chain couples TRBV18 to TRBJ2-3; no firm D call. The CDR3 extends over 13 amino acids. Germline V gene data show CDR1 as KGHSH and CDR2 as LQKENI. V was trimmed by 2 bases and J by 3 bases, leaving 6 bases between them. CDR3 DNA sequence: TGTGCCAGCTCACCATCCATTACAGATACGCAGTATTTT. Protein sequence: CASSPSITDTQYF.

This chain links TRBV3-1 (or the pseudogene TRBV3-2) with TRBJ1-4; 7 bases fit TRBD1. With V trimmed by 0 bases and J by 6 bases, 7 bases remained unmatched. This CDR3 has 16 residues. Germline-derived CDR1 and CDR2 are LGHDT and YNNKEL (reference sequence). CDR3 sequence reads: CASSQDRGARHEKLFF. In DNA form, the CDR3 reads TGTGCCAGCAGCCAAGACAGGGGGGCCAGGCATGAAAAACTGTTTTTT.

The chain joins TRBV19 to TRBJ1-5, with 7 bases aligning to TRBD1. This CDR3 has 14 amino acids. Germline CDR1 and CDR2: LNHDA and SQIVND (reference sequence). With V trimmed by 3 bases and J by 4 bases, 3 bases remained unmatched. The chain's CDR3 is CASSIFRGNQPQHF. CDR3 DNA sequence: TGTGCCAGTAGTATCTTCAGGGGGAATCAGCCCCAGCATTTT.

The rearrangement uses TRBV7-2 and TRBJ2-5; 8 nucleotides align to TRBD1. The germline V gene encodes CDR1 SGHTA and CDR2 FQGNSA. The CDR3 runs to 14 residues. The V gene end was trimmed by 4 bases and the J gene end by 7 bases; junction bases not matched to a gene: 8. The CDR3: CASSSKTGAGTQYF. CDR3 in DNA: TGTGCCAGCAGCTCCAAGACAGGGGCCGGGACCCAGTACTTC.

This chain uses TRBV29-1 with TRBJ1-1, with 8 bases aligning to TRBD1. The germline CDR1 and CDR2 sequences are SQVTM and ANQGSEA. This CDR3 has 13 amino acids. The ends lost 5 bases at V and 10 bases at J; junction bases unmatched: 12. The CDR3 coding sequence is TGCAGCGTTCTTGGACAGGGAGGGGGTACAGCTTTCTTT. Its protein product is CSVLGQGGGTAFF.

The CDR3 nucleotides are TGCGCCAGCAGCCAAGTAGGGGAAGGCACAGATACGCAGTATTTT. As protein: CASSQVGEGTDTQYF. This chain uses TRBV4-3 with TRBJ2-3; D perhaps matches TRBD1 (5 bases). The CDR3 sequence is 15 residues long. Germline V gives CDR1 LGHNA, CDR2 YSLEER. V was clipped by 1 base and J by 1 base, with 9 bases between them.

This chain uses TRBV5-1 with TRBJ1-1; weak D call: TRBD1 (6 bases). V lost 5 bases, J lost 1 base, and 12 bases lay in between. Germline CDR1 SGHRS, CDR2 YFSETQ. This CDR3 contains 14 residues. The CDR3 reads CASSKRQENTEAFF. The CDR3 nucleotides are TGCGCCAGCAGTAAAAGACAGGAGAACACTGAAGCTTTCTTT.

The chain carries TRBV4-1 and TRBJ2-6; 10 nucleotides align to TRBD1. This CDR3 is 18 amino acids long. The V and J ends lost 1 base and 3 bases, in that order; junction bases with no gene match: 6. Germline V gene lookup returns CDR1 MGHRA and CDR2 YSYEKL. The DNA for the CDR3 is TGCGCCAGCAGCCAAGGAACGACAGGGGGCTATGGGGCCAACGTCCTGACTTTC. Its protein is CASSQGTTGGYGANVLTF.

The J gene is TRBJ2-5, the V gene TRBV29-1; D tentatively fits TRBD1 or TRBD2 (5 bases each). Trimming left V 7 bases short and J 4 bases short, with 10 bases between. The CDR3 extends over 11 amino acids. Germline V gene sequence: CDR1 SQVTM, CDR2 ANQGSEA. As DNA, the CDR3 is TGCAGCGGGGGGTCCCTAGAGACCCAGTACTTC. Amino acids: CSGGSLETQYF.

The chain carries TRBV7-9 and TRBJ1-1, with a possible D match to TRBD1 (6 bases). Trimming cost V 7 bases and J 1 base, with 13 bases left between them. This CDR3 contains 14 residues. The V gene's germline CDR1 is SEHNR and CDR2 FQNEAQ (reference sequence). The chain's CDR3 is CASILGGANTEAFF. The CDR3 coding sequence is TGTGCCAGCATCCTAGGGGGTGCGAACACTGAAGCTTTCTTT.

The rearrangement joins TRBV9 to TRBJ1-6; TRBD1 matches at 7 bases. There are 17 residues in the CDR3. V lost 3 bases, J lost 0 bases, and 6 bases stayed unmatched. The germline CDR1 and CDR2 sequences are SGDLS and YYNGEE. CDR3 DNA: TGTGCCAGCAGCGCCCTGACAGGGAGCTCCTATAATTCACCCCTCCACTTT. As protein: CASSALTGSSYNSPLHF.

This chain uses TRBV14 with TRBJ2-1; 8 positions match TRBD2. CDR1 and CDR2 (germline): SGHDN, FVKESK. This CDR3 has 14 residues. With 6 bases clipped from V and 8 bases from J, the junction kept 9 bases outside the gene matches. The CDR3 DNA reads as TGTGCCAGCAGGGGAGCGGGAGTAGTATATGAGCAGTTCTTC. Its protein is CASRGAGVVYEQFF.

V gene TRBV7-2 combines with J gene TRBJ1-2; weak D call: TRBD1 (6 bases). Looked up from germline, CDR1 is SGHTA and CDR2 is FQGNSA. This CDR3 contains 14 residues. With 4 bases removed from V and 7 bases from J, the gap between germline ends came to 16 bases. The CDR3 DNA follows: TGTGCCAGCAGCTCCCCCAGGGGTGCAATTGGCTACACCTTC. Amino acid sequence: CASSSPRGAIGYTF.

V usage is TRBV28 and J usage is TRBJ1-5, with TRBD1 identical over 7 bases. The V and J ends lost 4 bases and 7 bases, in that order; junction bases with no gene match: 13. The CDR3 runs to 16 residues. Germline CDR1 reads MDHEN; CDR2 reads SYDVKM. CDR3 amino acids: CASSSKRTGGRQPQHF. In DNA form, the CDR3 reads TGTGCCAGCAGTTCCAAACGGACAGGTGGGAGACAGCCCCAGCATTTT.

This rearrangement joins TRBV19 to TRBJ2-4; D perhaps matches TRBD2 (6 bases). Germline values: CDR1 LNHDA, CDR2 SQIVND (reference sequence). V lost 4 bases and J 4 bases, leaving 32 bases between the germline ends. The CDR3 extends over 21 amino acids. CDR3 residues: CASSSVRSRTTESLGKNIQYF. In DNA, the CDR3 is TGTGCCAGTAGTAGCGTAAGGTCCCGGACTACGGAGTCTTTAGGAAAAAACATTCAGTACTTC.

This clone was recorded once. The rearrangement uses TRBV6-4 and TRBJ2-1; no firm D call. Germline CDR1 and CDR2: MRHNA and SNTAGT. This CDR3 is built from 14 residues. Trimming removed 2 bases from V and 0 bases from J, with 5 bases in between. CDR3 protein: CASSDEASYNEQFF. CDR3 bases: TGTGCCAGCAGTGACGAGGCCTCCTACAATGAGCAGTTCTTC.

The chain recombines TRBV2 with TRBJ2-1; D is perhaps TRBD2 (6 bases). This CDR3 has 17 residues. Between the trimmed V and J ends, which lost 2 bases and 1 base, there was a span of 15 bases. The V gene's germline CDR1 is SNHLY and CDR2 FYNNEI. This CDR3 is CASSERWGTRSYNEQFF. DNA of the CDR3: TGTGCCAGCAGTGAAAGGTGGGGGACTCGATCCTACAATGAGCAGTTCTTC.